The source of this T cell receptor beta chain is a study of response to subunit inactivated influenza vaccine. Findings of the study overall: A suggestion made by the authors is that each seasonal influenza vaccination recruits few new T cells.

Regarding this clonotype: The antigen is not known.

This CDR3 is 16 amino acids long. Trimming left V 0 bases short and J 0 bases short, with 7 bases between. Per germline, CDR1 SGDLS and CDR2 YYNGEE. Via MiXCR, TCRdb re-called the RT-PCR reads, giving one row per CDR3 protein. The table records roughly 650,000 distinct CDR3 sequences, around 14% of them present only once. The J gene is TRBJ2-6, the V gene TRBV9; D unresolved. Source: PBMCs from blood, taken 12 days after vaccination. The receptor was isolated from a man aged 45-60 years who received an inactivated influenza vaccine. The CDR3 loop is CASSVDPGSGANVLTF. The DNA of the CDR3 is TGTGCCAGCAGCGTAGACCCGGGCTCTGGGGCCAACGTCCTGACTTTC.